This TCR beta chain was captured in a study of blood T cell repertoires in COVID-19. Overall study: Donors in the United States, Italy and Spain gave samples during acute or convalescent COVID-19.

In the source study's methods: For nucleated cells, counts were estimated from reference gene primer amplification. TCRdb's table, derived via immunoSEQ multiplex PCR, lists solely in-frame clones and lacks some. V, J and clone size reflect that table, while D and trimming were determined from the DNA. The sample has tens of thousands of clones; more than 80% are singletons. The CDR3 is 13 residues long. Germline V CDR1 and CDR2: SNHLY, FYNNEI. The ends were cut back, 4 bases at V and 6 bases at J, with 10 bases in the middle. Sequencing used peripheral blood. This receptor was obtained from a man aged 40-49 years with acute or convalescent COVID-19. The chain uses TRBV2 and TRBJ1-5; TRBD1 is a possible D gene (5 bases). CDR3 sequence reads: CASSVREGQPQHF. DNA of the CDR3: TGTGCCAGCAGTGTCAGGGAGGGTCAGCCCCAGCATTTT.